Shown below are 24 T cell receptor beta chains from a single sample sequenced in a study of identifying expanded T cells in peripheral blood. Assay: immunoSEQ multiplex PCR; the TCRdb copy retains only in-frame clones and omits some. The sample consists of about 81,000 clones, 84% of them appearing once. Sequencing used blood. These receptors were taken from a person aged 18-69 years in good health.

The CDR3 loop reads CASRLGQGYGELFF. CDR3 in DNA: TGTGCCAGCAGACTTGGACAGGGGTACGGGGAGCTGTTTTTT. This chain uses TRBV6-6 with TRBJ2-2; 9 nucleotides agree with TRBD1. Germline-derived CDR1 and CDR2 are MNHNY and SVGAGI (reference sequence). With 6 bases clipped from V and 7 bases from J, the junction kept 6 bases outside the gene matches. The CDR3 is made up of 14 amino acids.

In regard to this clone: Other DNA sequences in this sample translate to the same CDR3. The chain employs TRBV9 and TRBJ1-2; D gene uncertain. The CDR3 loop spans 14 amino acids. Germline-derived CDR1 and CDR2 are SGDLS and YYNGEE. V was cut by 0 bases and J by 2 bases, with 8 bases left in between. CDR3 sequence reads: CASSVVGGNYGYTF. The CDR3 DNA is TGTGCCAGCAGCGTAGTCGGAGGGAACTATGGCTACACCTTC.

The chain recombines TRBV9 with TRBJ2-3; D is ambiguous. With 1 base removed from V and 1 base from J, the gap between germline ends came to 10 bases. The CDR3 is 15 residues long. The germline V gene has CDR1 SGDLS and CDR2 YYNGEE. CDR3 in amino acids: CASSVYSMGTDTQYF. CDR3 nucleotides: TGTGCCAGCAGCGTATATAGTATGGGCACAGATACGCAGTATTTT.

This clone was seen a handful of times. The chain has TRBV9 and TRBJ2-4; 8 bases are a match to TRBD1. The junction had 4 bases not matched to a gene; V was cut back by 5 bases and J by 3 bases. CDR3 size: 14 residues. Germline CDR1 SGDLS, CDR2 YYNGEE. The CDR3 region is CASRDRVSKNIQYF. In DNA, the CDR3 is TGTGCCAGCAGGGACAGGGTAAGCAAAAACATTCAGTACTTC.

V usage is TRBV15 and J usage is TRBJ1-5, with 10 bases identical to TRBD1. Germline assignment: CDR1 LNHNV and CDR2 YYDKDF (reference sequence). Unmatched junction bases numbered 7, after V lost 8 bases and J lost 3 bases. CDR3 length: 15 amino acids. CDR3 region: CATSRQGASNQPQHF. In nucleotides, the CDR3 is TGTGCCACCTCACGACAGGGGGCTTCCAATCAGCCCCAGCATTTT.

This clone was observed a few times. The rearrangement uses TRBV7-9 and TRBJ1-1; D remains ambiguous. V was clipped by 1 base and J by 7 bases, with 10 bases between them. Germline V gene data show CDR1 as SEHNR and CDR2 as FQNEAQ (reference sequence). The CDR3 has 13 amino acids. The CDR3: CASSLVRYSEAFF. For the CDR3, the DNA is TGTGCCAGCAGCTTAGTTCGGTACAGTGAAGCTTTCTTT. The whole variable domain, filled in from reference TRBV7-9 and TRBJ1-1, reads DTGVSQNPRHKITKRGQNVTFRCDPISEHNRLYWYRQTLGQGPEFLTYFQNEAQLEKSRLLSDRFSAERPKGSFSTLEIQRTEQGDSAMYLCASSLVRYSEAFFGQGTRLTVV.

The table lists this clone with a few counts. The CDR3 nucleotides read TGTGCCAGCAGCTTAGCCGGGAGGACTTACGAGCAGTACTTC. Its protein is CASSLAGRTYEQYF. J is TRBJ2-7 and V is TRBV7-2, with TRBD2 matching 7 bases. CDR1 and CDR2 from the germline V gene are SGHTA and FQGNSA. With 0 bases clipped from V and 4 bases from J, the junction kept 3 bases outside the gene matches. This CDR3 comprises 14 residues.

This chain joins TRBV7-2 and TRBJ2-3; 8 bases map to TRBD1. J was trimmed by 5 bases and V by 0 bases; bases with no gene match: 10. The CDR3 runs 17 residues. The V gene's germline CDR1 is SGHTA and CDR2 FQGNSA. The CDR3 loop reads CASSLAARQGRRDTQYF. The CDR3 DNA follows: TGTGCCAGCAGCTTAGCGGCTAGACAGGGGCGCAGAGATACGCAGTATTTT.

V gene TRBV6-5 combines with J gene TRBJ2-2, with D tentatively TRBD2 (6 bases). Trimming removed 0 bases from V and 5 bases from J, with 13 bases in between. This CDR3 has 16 amino acids. Germline V CDR1 and CDR2: MNHEY, SVGAGI. As DNA, the CDR3 is TGTGCCAGCAGTTACTCGATCCAAGCGGGTACCGGGGAGCTGTTTTTT. Translating it yields CASSYSIQAGTGELFF.

The chain joins TRBV10-2 to TRBJ2-5, with 11 bases fitting TRBD2. Trimming removed 9 bases from V and 2 bases from J; junction bases left unmatched: 5. This CDR3 comprises 14 residues. The germline V gene encodes CDR1 WSHSY and CDR2 SAAADI. The CDR3 nucleotides read TGCGCCAGTTCCGGGACTAGCGGTCAAGAGACCCAGTACTTC. Its translation is CASSGTSGQETQYF.

V and J are TRBV7-2 and TRBJ2-3; D unclear. The CDR3 is 15 amino acids. Germline CDR1 reads SGHTA; CDR2 reads FQGNSA. Trimming pared 1 base from V and 2 bases from J, leaving 10 bases between. The CDR3 DNA reads as TGTGCCAGCAGCTTAGACCACGGCACCACAGATACGCAGTATTTT. Its protein product is CASSLDHGTTDTQYF. The whole variable domain, filled in from reference TRBV7-2 and TRBJ2-3, reads GAGVSQSPSNKVTEKGKDVELRCDPISGHTALYWYRQSLGQGLEFLIYFQGNSAPDKSGLPSDRFSAERTGGSVSTLTIQRTQQEDSAVYLCASSLDHGTTDTQYFGPGTRLTVL.

This sequence joins TRBV19 and TRBJ2-1, with D tentatively TRBD2 (6 bases). The CDR3 totals 12 residues. The germline V gene has CDR1 LNHDA and CDR2 SQIVND (reference sequence). Trimming pared 3 bases from V and 10 bases from J, leaving 10 bases between. The CDR3 DNA sequence: TGTGCCAGTAGTATTAGGCGGGACGAGCAGTTCTTC. This encodes CASSIRRDEQFF.

In its sample, this clone was seen a few times. V usage is TRBV19 and J usage is TRBJ2-1; 9 positions match TRBD1. V gave up 6 bases and J gave up 4 bases; unmatched junction bases: 7. From germline, CDR1 is LNHDA and CDR2 SQIVND (reference sequence). This CDR3 has 15 residues. This CDR3 is CASREGTGLYNEQFF. CDR3 sequence (DNA): TGTGCCAGTAGAGAAGGGACAGGGCTGTACAATGAGCAGTTCTTC.

This clone was recorded only once. This rearrangement joins TRBV28 to TRBJ1-1, with 9 bases lining up with TRBD1. The length of the CDR3 is 12 residues. Germline CDR1 reads MDHEN; CDR2 reads SYDVKM. V gave up 8 bases and J gave up 3 bases; unmatched junction bases: 1. Here the CDR3 DNA reads TGTGCCAGCGGGGACAGGGACACTGAAGCTTTCTTT. Its protein is CASGDRDTEAFF. The complete variable domain, with remaining parts taken from reference TRBV28 and TRBJ1-1, reads DVKVTQSSRYLVKRTGEKVFLECVQDMDHENMFWYRQDPGLGLRLIYFSYDVKMKEKGDIPEGYSVSREKKERFSLILESASTNQTSMYLCASGDRDTEAFFGQGTRLTVV.

The chain combines TRBV14 with TRBJ2-4, with unresolved D. The CDR3 loop spans 15 amino acids. V lost 1 base to trimming and J lost 2 bases, with 9 bases between them. The germline CDR1 and CDR2 sequences are SGHDN and FVKESK. CDR3 sequence (DNA): TGTGCCAGCAGCCAAGGGTGGGGTACCAAAAACATTCAGTACTTC. It codes for CASSQGWGTKNIQYF.

The chain is built from TRBV7-2 and TRBJ2-1; 8 bases are a match to TRBD1. The CDR3 spans 17 residues. Germline assignment: CDR1 SGHTA and CDR2 FQGNSA. Losses at the gene ends were 1 base for V and 2 bases for J; bases not matched to a gene: 7. Here the CDR3 DNA reads TGTGCCAGCAGCTTAGAGAGGCCAGGGGGCCCCTACAATGAGCAGTTCTTC. It yields the protein CASSLERPGGPYNEQFF.

The chain carries TRBV9 and TRBJ2-7, with 9 bases that match TRBD2. The junction had 11 bases not matched to a gene; V was cut back by 2 bases and J by 2 bases. This CDR3 is 17 amino acids long. Looked up from germline, CDR1 is SGDLS and CDR2 is YYNGEE. The CDR3 region is CASSVSPSSGAPYEQYF. The DNA for the CDR3 is TGTGCCAGCAGCGTTTCCCCTTCTAGCGGGGCGCCCTACGAGCAGTACTTC.

The chain uses TRBV5-5 and TRBJ1-5; unclear D gene. This CDR3 region has 18 residues. V lost 3 bases and J lost 3, with 22 bases in between. Germline CDR1 reads SGHKS; CDR2 reads YYEKEE (reference sequence). CDR3 DNA: TGTGCCAGCAGCTCGCAGGAGCCCTCTGCTATAACCAATCAGCCCCAGCATTTT. It codes for CASSSQEPSAITNQPQHF.

In this sample, this clone turned up a few times. The chain combines TRBV7-3 with TRBJ1-1, with D perhaps matching TRBD1 (5 bases). The CDR3 has 13 amino acids. The germline gives CDR1 SGHTA, CDR2 FQGTGA. The germline V and J ends were trimmed by 5 bases and 1 base, with 8 bases remaining between them. CDR3 in DNA: TGTGCCAGCAGCGAGGGACCGAACACTGAAGCTTTCTTT. Its protein is CASSEGPNTEAFF. Supplemented by reference TRBV7-3 and TRBJ1-1, the full variable domain reads GAGVSQTPSNKVTEKGKYVELRCDPISGHTALYWYRQSLGQGPEFLIYFQGTGAADDSGLPNDRFFAVRPEGSVSTLKIQRTERGDSAVYLCASSEGPNTEAFFGQGTRLTVV.

The chain carries TRBV10-3 and TRBJ1-4; D uncertain. Germline CDR1 is ENHRY and CDR2 is SYGVKD. The CDR3 is 16 residues long. The germline V and J ends were trimmed by 0 bases and 4 bases, with 12 bases remaining between them. CDR3 region: CAISESSTGGNEKLFF. The CDR3 DNA follows: TGTGCCATCAGTGAGTCGAGTACCGGAGGTAATGAAAAACTGTTTTTT.

This rearrangement joins TRBV9 to TRBJ2-4; the match to TRBD1 covers 7 bases. Germline lookup yields CDR1 SGDLS and CDR2 YYNGEE. With 3 bases clipped from V and 4 bases from J, the junction kept 13 bases outside the gene matches. The CDR3 length is 17 residues. The CDR3 loop is CASSALSTGTDKNIQYF. CDR3 DNA sequence: TGTGCCAGCAGCGCGTTAAGTACCGGGACAGATAAAAACATTCAGTACTTC.

The chain is built from TRBV7-6 and TRBJ1-2, with D unclear. The CDR3 covers 15 residues. With 1 base removed from V and 4 bases from J, the gap between germline ends came to 13 bases. Germline loops: CDR1 SGHVS, CDR2 FNYEAQ. CDR3 amino acids: CASSLVRGAGYGYTF. Written as DNA, the CDR3 is TGTGCCAGCAGCTTAGTTCGGGGAGCGGGCTATGGCTACACCTTC.

The chain couples TRBV28 to TRBJ1-2; the match to TRBD1 covers 8 bases. The CDR3 runs to 15 residues. Germline V gives CDR1 MDHEN, CDR2 SYDVKM. V was pared by 2 bases and J by 1 base, with 3 bases of the junction left unmatched. DNA for the CDR3: TGTGCCAGCAGTTTACCAGGGGGCGTTAACTATGGCTACACCTTC. Amino acid sequence: CASSLPGGVNYGYTF.

This clone has just a few counts. This chain links TRBV11-2 with TRBJ2-7; D possibly corresponds to TRBD1 (5 bases). V gave up 5 bases and J gave up 3 bases, with 5 bases separating them. Per the germline V gene, CDR1 is SGHAT and CDR2 is FQNNGV. The CDR3 loop spans 11 amino acids. The CDR3 DNA sequence: TGTGCCAGCAGCGACAGCTACGAGCAGTACTTC. Amino acid sequence: CASSDSYEQYF.